These 22 T cell receptor beta chains were sequenced from one sample in a study of T cell responses to AZD1222 COVID-19 vaccine. This table comes from immunoSEQ multiplex PCR, and its TCRdb copy is limited to in-frame clones, with some not included. The sample includes about 120,000 clones, about 86% of them seen just once. The sequences come from peripheral blood, collected 28 days after the second AZD1222 dose. These receptors were taken from an adult who received the AZD1222 COVID-19 vaccine.

This clone was found a few times. Written as DNA, the CDR3 is TGTGCCAGTAGTATCCCCGGGGAAAATTCGGGGACCACCGGGGAGCTGTTTTTT. Amino acids: CASSIPGENSGTTGELFF. V gene TRBV19 combines with J gene TRBJ2-2; D assignment may be TRBD1 or TRBD2 (5 bases each). Per the germline V gene, CDR1 is LNHDA and CDR2 is SQIVND (reference sequence). The germline V and J ends were trimmed by 3 bases and 4 bases, with 21 bases remaining between them. The CDR3 spans 18 residues.

The chain joins TRBV3-1 (or the pseudogene TRBV3-2) to TRBJ1-5; no definite D call. Looked up from germline, CDR1 is LGHDT and CDR2 is YNNKEL (reference sequence). Between the trimmed V and J ends, which lost 0 bases and 4 bases, there was a span of 10 bases. This CDR3 spans 15 amino acids. This chain's CDR3 is CASSQEKEINQPQHF. In DNA form, the CDR3 reads TGTGCCAGCAGCCAAGAGAAGGAGATTAATCAGCCCCAGCATTTT.

This chain connects TRBV9 to TRBJ2-5; possible D gene TRBD1, 5 bases. CDR1 and CDR2 (germline): SGDLS, YYNGEE. V lost 4 bases to trimming and J lost 1 base, with 14 bases between them. The CDR3 covers 15 residues. CDR3 amino acids: CASSPRQRLQETQYF. CDR3 coding DNA: TGTGCCAGCAGCCCCCGACAGAGACTCCAAGAGACCCAGTACTTC.

V gene TRBV19 combines with J gene TRBJ2-4; the D gene is possibly TRBD2 (5 bases). The germline V and J ends were trimmed by 6 bases and 1 base, with 16 bases remaining between them. The CDR3 has 16 amino acids. CDR1 is LNHDA and CDR2 is SQIVND in the germline V gene (reference sequence). DNA of the CDR3: TGTGCCAGTAGGGAGGCTGGACGTCCGGCCAAAAACATTCAGTACTTC. It is translated as CASREAGRPAKNIQYF.

The count of this clone is one. The CDR3 nucleotides are TGTGCCAGCAGCTCAGGGAATTCACCCCTCCACTTT. Its protein product is CASSSGNSPLHF. V usage is TRBV12-3 or TRBV12-4 and J usage is TRBJ1-6, with D possibly matching TRBD1 (5 bases). The CDR3 is 12 amino acids. V lost 6 bases and J lost 7, with 7 bases in between.

V usage is TRBV27 and J usage is TRBJ1-1, with a tentative D call TRBD1 (5 bases). The CDR3 is made up of 15 amino acids. The V end was cut by 3 bases, the J end by 1 base, with 12 bases between. Germline V gives CDR1 MNHEY, CDR2 SMNVEV (reference sequence). CDR3 coding DNA: TGTGCCAGCAGTTTGGGGGGACTCCAGAACACTGAAGCTTTCTTT. Translation: CASSLGGLQNTEAFF.

V usage is TRBV6-5 and J usage is TRBJ1-1, with unresolved D. V shed 0 bases and J shed 4 bases, with 12 bases lying between them. This CDR3 spans 15 amino acids. CDR1 is MNHEY and CDR2 is SVGAGI in the germline V gene. CDR3 in DNA: TGTGCCAGCAGTTACTCCTGGACTTCGGGCACTGAAGCTTTCTTT. Translating it yields CASSYSWTSGTEAFF.

The rearrangement joins TRBV6-5 to TRBJ2-7; 10 bases fit TRBD2. The CDR3 runs to 16 residues. The J segment lost 4 bases and the V segment lost 0 bases, leaving 6 bases of the junction unmatched. CDR1 is MNHEY, CDR2 SVGAGI, per germline. The CDR3 sequence: CASSYSRAGGKYEQYF. In DNA, the CDR3 is TGTGCCAGCAGTTACTCCCGAGCGGGAGGGAAATACGAGCAGTACTTC.

The chain employs TRBV6-4 and TRBJ2-5; 11 nucleotides match TRBD1. J was trimmed by 4 bases and V by 5 bases; bases with no gene match: 6. There are 15 residues in the CDR3. In germline, CDR1 is MRHNA, CDR2 SNTAGT. The CDR3 DNA reads TGTGCCAGCAGTCCCGGGACAGGGGGGCCAGAGACCCAGTACTTC. Residues: CASSPGTGGPETQYF.

The chain couples TRBV7-2 to TRBJ2-3; 9 bases line up with TRBD2. There are 16 residues in the CDR3. Looked up from germline, CDR1 is SGHTA and CDR2 is FQGNSA. The junction had 5 bases not matched to a gene; V was cut back by 0 bases and J by 4 bases. The CDR3 loop is CASSLAAGGGADTQYF. CDR3 nucleotide sequence: TGTGCCAGCAGCTTAGCGGCGGGGGGGGGAGCAGATACGCAGTATTTT.

V usage is TRBV28 and J usage is TRBJ1-2; D gene ambiguous. There are 13 residues in the CDR3. Trimming pared 2 bases from V and 3 bases from J, leaving 7 bases between. CDR1 is MDHEN and CDR2 is SYDVKM in the germline V gene. CDR3: CASSLGPDYGYTF. CDR3 DNA: TGTGCCAGCAGTTTAGGTCCTGACTATGGCTACACCTTC.

The J gene is TRBJ2-1, the V gene TRBV24-1, with 8 bases identical to TRBD2. Germline V CDR1 and CDR2: KGHDR, SFDVKD. V lost 4 bases and J lost 5; bases outside the gene matches: 3. This CDR3 has 14 amino acids. DNA of the CDR3: TGTGCCACCAGTGAGGGGACTAGAAACAATGAGCAGTTCTTC. This gives the protein CATSEGTRNNEQFF.

This chain uses TRBV6-2 or TRBV6-3 with TRBJ2-3, with 7 bases matching TRBD2. J was trimmed by 4 bases and V by 4 bases; bases with no gene match: 5. There are 14 residues in the CDR3. CDR1 and CDR2 (germline): MNHEY, SVGEGT. The CDR3 bases are TGTGCCAGCAGTTCGGGGCTAGCGGCAGATACGCAGTATTTT. Translated: CASSSGLAADTQYF.

V gene TRBV6-1 combines with J gene TRBJ1-1; possibly TRBD1 for D (5 bases). The CDR3 runs to 14 residues. V shed 3 bases and J shed 4 bases, with 12 bases lying between them. Per the germline V gene, CDR1 is MNHNS and CDR2 is SASEGT. The CDR3 is CASSEGTGGTEAFF. CDR3 sequence (DNA): TGTGCCAGCAGTGAGGGGACGGGAGGCACTGAAGCTTTCTTT.

The chain combines TRBV11-2 with TRBJ1-5; D perhaps matches TRBD1 (6 bases). CDR3 length equals 16 residues. Germline lookup yields CDR1 SGHAT and CDR2 FQNNGV. Trimming removed 4 bases at V and 2 bases at J, with 15 bases between. The CDR3 protein is CASSSLQGTGNQPQHF. The CDR3 DNA is TGTGCCAGCAGCTCCCTACAGGGTACAGGCAATCAGCCCCAGCATTTT. The full variable domain, completed using reference TRBV11-2 and TRBJ1-5, is EAGVAQSPRYKIIEKRQSVAFWCNPISGHATLYWYQQILGQGPKLLIQFQNNGVVDDSQLPKDRFSAERLKGVDSTLKIQPAKLEDSAVYLCASSSLQGTGNQPQHFGDGTRLSIL.

The gene calls are TRBV21-1 and TRBJ2-5. TRBV21-1 is listed as a pseudogene. This CDR3 region has 18 residues. CDR3 sequence reads: CASSKPPRENDSQETQYF. In DNA, the CDR3 is TGTGCCAGCAGCAAACCGCCGAGGGAAAACGACAGCCAAGAGACCCAGTACTTC.

This chain joins TRBV7-9 and TRBJ2-1; D is possibly TRBD2 (6 bases). The CDR3 covers 12 residues. Deletions cut 3 bases from V and 10 bases from J, with 10 bases between. Germline V gives CDR1 SEHNR, CDR2 FQNEAQ (reference sequence). The CDR3 sequence: CASSFSSGEQFF. The CDR3 DNA sequence: TGTGCCAGCAGCTTCAGTAGCGGCGAGCAGTTCTTC.

This clone was picked up a small number of times. The chain employs TRBV27 and TRBJ1-5, with D possibly TRBD1 on 6 matching bases. CDR1 is MNHEY, CDR2 SMNVEV, per germline (reference sequence). CDR3 length equals 14 residues. V lost 5 bases to trimming and J lost 8 bases, with 16 bases between them. The CDR3 DNA sequence: TGTGCCAGCAGTCAACATCAGGGGACGGAGCCCCAGCATTTT. It encodes CASSQHQGTEPQHF.

The J gene is TRBJ1-5, the V gene TRBV15, with D uncertain. Germline CDR1 is LNHNV and CDR2 is YYDKDF (reference sequence). Trimming pared 2 bases from V and 4 bases from J, leaving 9 bases between. The CDR3 covers 14 residues. CDR3 nucleotide sequence: TGTGCCACCAGCAGAAACATAGGAAATCAGCCCCAGCATTTT. Protein product: CATSRNIGNQPQHF.

This clone was seen only a few times. This sequence joins TRBV7-8 and TRBJ2-4, with 8 nucleotides matching TRBD1. The germline V gene encodes CDR1 SGHVS and CDR2 FQNEAQ. V lost 5 bases, J lost 1 base, and 10 bases stayed unmatched. This CDR3 has 17 amino acids. The CDR3 nucleotides are TGTGCCAGCAGCGAACACAGGGGGTTTGGGGCCAAAAACATTCAGTACTTC. Translation: CASSEHRGFGAKNIQYF.

The chain is built from TRBV9 and TRBJ2-2, with D tentatively TRBD2 (5 bases). Between the trimmed V and J ends, which lost 5 bases and 6 bases, there was a span of 17 bases. Germline values: CDR1 SGDLS, CDR2 YYNGEE. The CDR3 is 15 amino acids. The DNA of the CDR3 is TGTGCCAGCAGGGGAAGCGGACTCGACCCCGGGGAGCTGTTTTTT. The encoded protein is CASRGSGLDPGELFF.

CDR3 DNA sequence: TGTGCCAGCAGCTTAGGTGGAGAACAGCCCCAGCATTTT. Its translation: CASSLGGEQPQHF. This chain links TRBV11-2 with TRBJ1-5, with D uncertain. Germline CDR1 SGHAT, CDR2 FQNNGV. The CDR3 has 13 amino acids. V was shortened by 1 base and J by 7 bases, with 8 bases between the two germline ends.